A selection of T cell receptor beta chains follows, all from one sample in a study of siplizumab effects on memory and regulatory T cells. The repertoire was sequenced with immunoSEQ multiplex PCR; TCRdb's copy has only in-frame clones and lacks some. The sample has about 120,000 clones, around 95% seen once. Sequencing input: non-Treg CD4+ T cells sorted from blood. Receptors originate from a human donor in good health. Both conserved end residues are part of each CDR3. D genes are given only for firm matches. Part of the rows lack a size; the others show once, few, many or a class for expanded clones.

D	J	V	size	DNA	CDR3
TRBD1	TRBJ2-3	TRBV27	NA	TGTGCCAGCAGTCATGACAGGGCTAGCACAGATACGCAGTATTTT	CASSHDRASTDTQYF
TRBD2	TRBJ2-2	TRBV4-1	NA	TGCGCCAGCAGGGACCCGGGACTAGTCACCGGGGAGCTGTTTTTT	CASRDPGLVTGELFF
NA	TRBJ2-5	TRBV2	NA	TGTGCCAGCAGCCCCCCGTTGGCCATCCAAGAGACCCAGTACTTC	CASSPPLAIQETQYF
NA	TRBJ2-7	TRBV7-6	NA	TGTGCCAGCAGCTTAGGTCCCCTAGAGGCGCAGTACTTC	CASSLGPLEAQYF
NA	TRBJ1-3	TRBV29-1	NA	TGCAGCGTTCTCCAGGGTGGTGGAAACACCATATATTTT	CSVLQGGGNTIYF
TRBD2	TRBJ2-3	TRBV7-9	NA	TGTGCCAGCAGCGGTAGTGGACTAGCGGGGAGAGCCACAGATACGCAGTATTTT	CASSGSGLAGRATDTQYF
NA	TRBJ1-5	TRBV2	NA	TGTGCCAGCAGTGCGAAGGATGGGAAAGGTCAGCCCCAGCATTTT	CASSAKDGKGQPQHF
TRBD2	TRBJ2-7	TRBV18	NA	TGTGCCAGCTCACCCGGGACTAGCGCCTACGAGCAGTACTTC	CASSPGTSAYEQYF
TRBD2	TRBJ2-3	TRBV9	NA	TGTGCCAGCAGCGAAACTAGCGGGGGGGCTTTTCGCACAGATACGCAGTATTTT	CASSETSGGAFRTDTQYF
NA	TRBJ2-5	TRBV5-1	NA	TGCGCCAGCAGCCGGACAGCAAACCAAGAGACCCAGTACTTC	CASSRTANQETQYF
NA	TRBJ1-2	TRBV28	once	TGTGCCAGCAGTCCTCCGGGGTGGGTGGACTATGGCTACACCTTC	CASSPPGWVDYGYTF
NA	TRBJ2-3	TRBV7-3	NA	TGTGCCAGCAGCCCCCGAGGCACAGATACGCAGTATTTT	CASSPRGTDTQYF
NA	TRBJ1-1	TRBV5-1	NA	TGCGCCAGCAGCGGACTCCGGGAAAATGAAAAAGCTTTCTTT	CASSGLRENEKAFF
NA	TRBJ2-3	TRBV4-3	NA	TGCGCCAGCAGCCAGGGCAGAAGCACAGATACGCAGTATTTT	CASSQGRSTDTQYF
TRBD2	TRBJ2-2	TRBV5-1	NA	TGCGCCAGCAGCTTGGCGGCGGGACTAGCGGGGGTCACCGGGGAGCTGTTTTTT	CASSLAAGLAGVTGELFF
NA	TRBJ2-1	TRBV20-1	NA	TGCAGTGCTAGGAACAATGAGCAGTTCTTC	CSARNNEQFF
TRBD2	TRBJ2-3	TRBV27	NA	TGTGCCAGCAGTCCGAGCGGGGCTCTTATAAATACGCAGTATTTT	CASSPSGALINTQYF
NA	TRBJ2-3	TRBV7-2	NA	TGTGCCAGCAGCTCGTCTCAGGGTACAGATACGCAGTATTTT	CASSSSQGTDTQYF
TRBD1	TRBJ1-5	TRBV19	NA	TGTGCCAGTAGGCCTACAGGGGATCAGCCCCAGCATTTT	CASRPTGDQPQHF